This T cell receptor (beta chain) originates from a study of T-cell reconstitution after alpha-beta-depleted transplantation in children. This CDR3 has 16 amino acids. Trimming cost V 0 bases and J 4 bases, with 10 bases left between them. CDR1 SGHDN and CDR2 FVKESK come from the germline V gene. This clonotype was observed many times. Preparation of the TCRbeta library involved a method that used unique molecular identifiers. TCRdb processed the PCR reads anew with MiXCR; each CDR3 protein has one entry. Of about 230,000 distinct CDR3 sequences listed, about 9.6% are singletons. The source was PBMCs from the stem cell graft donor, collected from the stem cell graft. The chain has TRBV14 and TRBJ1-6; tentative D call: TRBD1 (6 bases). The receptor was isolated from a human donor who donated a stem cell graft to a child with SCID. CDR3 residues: CASSQERGRYNSPLHF. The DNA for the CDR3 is TGTGCCAGCAGCCAAGAACGGGGGCGTTATAATTCACCCCTCCACTTT.